A single sample gave rise to the 9 T cell receptor beta chains below, sequenced in a study of cytomegalovirus exposure and HLA in healthy donors. The study ran its PCR with 60 Vbeta and 13 Jbeta primers. TCRdb's copy holds only in-frame clones and misses some; the assay was immunoSEQ multiplex PCR. This table holds roughly 130,000 clones, roughly three fifths found once. The specimen was PBMCs. Receptors originate from a young man in good health and CMV-seronegative.

The V call is TRBV7-2, the J call TRBJ2-1; no clear D gene. Trimming took off 5 bases at V and 9 bases at J, with 17 bases between the two ends. The CDR3 is 14 residues long. Germline V gene sequence: CDR1 SGHTA, CDR2 FQGNSA. In DNA, the CDR3 is TGTGCCAGCAGCCCCCCCACTCCGCCGGTTGAGCAGTTCTTC. Translating it yields CASSPPTPPVEQFF.

With respect to this clone: At one end, the junction sequence differs from germline, possibly due to a read error. The chain couples TRBV5-1 to TRBJ1-1; D is ambiguous. CDR1 SGHRS and CDR2 YFSETQ come from the germline V gene. This CDR3 is 15 amino acids long. This chain's CDR3 is CSSREAGGRNTEAFF. The DNA of the CDR3 is TGCTCCAGCAGAGAAGCAGGAGGACGGAACACTGAAGCTTTCTTT.

The chain couples TRBV2 to TRBJ2-1; possibly TRBD2 for D (5 bases). The CDR3 covers 17 residues. V lost 0 bases to trimming and J lost 8 bases, with 20 bases between them. CDR1 and CDR2 (germline): SNHLY, FYNNEI. This chain's CDR3 is CASSEAGSGPFKDEQFF. CDR3 nucleotides: TGTGCCAGCAGTGAAGCAGGAAGCGGTCCTTTTAAGGATGAGCAGTTCTTC.

The rearrangement joins TRBV4-1 to TRBJ2-7, with 8 bases aligning to TRBD1. This CDR3 spans 15 amino acids. Germline V gene sequence: CDR1 MGHRA, CDR2 YSYEKL. V lost 2 bases to trimming and J lost 4 bases; unmatched junction nucleotides: 7. DNA for the CDR3: TGCGCCAGCAGCCAATGGACAGGGAGGTATTACGAGCAGTACTTC. Amino acids: CASSQWTGRYYEQYF.

This chain connects TRBV5-1 to TRBJ2-5; D is perhaps TRBD2 (6 bases). This CDR3 comprises 16 residues. V was shortened by 0 bases and J by 5 bases, with 17 bases between the two germline ends. The V gene's germline CDR1 is SGHRS and CDR2 YFSETQ. CDR3 loop: CASSLAGSGRWETQYF. The CDR3 nucleotides read TGCGCCAGCAGCTTGGCAGGGTCGGGGAGGTGGGAGACCCAGTACTTC.

This chain joins TRBV9 and TRBJ2-5; the match to TRBD2 covers 10 bases. Germline V CDR1 and CDR2: SGDLS, YYNGEE. J gave up 5 bases and V 3 bases, and 7 bases lay outside the gene matches. CDR3 length: 15 amino acids. The CDR3 sequence is CASSGSGGAGETQYF. For the CDR3, the DNA is TGTGCCAGCAGCGGGAGCGGGGGGGCCGGGGAGACCCAGTACTTC.

This clone has only one observation. The rearrangement joins TRBV30 to TRBJ2-1, with 7 bases identical to TRBD2. Germline CDR1 and CDR2: GTSNPN and SVGIG (reference sequence). The length of the CDR3 is 13 residues. V lost 1 base and J lost 9; bases outside the gene matches: 6. The CDR3, as DNA: TGTGCCTGGAGTGGATGGCGCGGGGGTGAGCAGTTCTTC. Its translation: CAWSGWRGGEQFF.

The genes are TRBV28 and TRBJ1-2; 7 nucleotides align to TRBD1. Per germline, CDR1 MDHEN and CDR2 SYDVKM. The CDR3 consists of 13 residues. V was clipped by 5 bases and J by 0 bases; unmatched bases: 0. CDR3 nucleotide sequence: TGTGCCAGCAGTGGGACAGCTAACTATGGCTACACCTTC. Protein product: CASSGTANYGYTF.

The chain recombines TRBV19 with TRBJ2-2, with D perhaps matching TRBD2 (7 bases). Trimming removed 6 bases from V and 5 bases from J, with 19 bases in between. The CDR3 contains 16 residues. Per germline, CDR1 LNHDA and CDR2 SQIVND (reference sequence). CDR3 DNA: TGTGCCAGTAGGGTTTCGGGGGGCTGGGGAACCGGGGAGCTGTTTTTT. Translated: CASRVSGGWGTGELFF. Full variable domain (remainder filled in from reference TRBV19 and TRBJ2-2): DGGITQSPKYLFRKEGQNVTLSCEQNLNHDAMYWYRQDPGQGLRLIYYSQIVNDFQKGDIAEGYSVSREKKESFPLTVTSAQKNPTAFYLCASRVSGGWGTGELFFGEGSRLTVL.